The 4 T cell receptor beta chains listed next were all sequenced from one sample in a study of blood T cell repertoires in COVID-19. Produced via immunoSEQ multiplex PCR; TCRdb's table is partial and in-frame only. The sample yields 110,000 or so clones, 65% to 85% seen once. The sample comprised peripheral blood. Receptor source: a man aged 50 to 59 with acute or convalescent COVID-19.

This chain links TRBV5-6 with TRBJ2-1; D is perhaps TRBD1 (6 bases). The V gene lost 0 bases and the J gene lost 7 bases, with 11 bases spanning the gap. Per germline, CDR1 SGHDT and CDR2 YYEEEE. The CDR3 is 14 residues long. Here the CDR3 DNA reads TGTGCCAGCAGCTTGGTTGTCAGGGGTAATGAGCAGTTCTTC. Its protein is CASSLVVRGNEQFF.

This chain connects TRBV10-1 to TRBJ2-5; maybe TRBD2 (5 bases). Germline CDR1 is WNHNN and CDR2 is SYGVQD (reference sequence). This CDR3 has 13 amino acids. Between the trimmed V and J ends, which lost 3 bases and 3 bases, there was a span of 8 bases. The CDR3 DNA reads TGCGCCAGCAGTGACCCGACTAAAGAGACCCAGTACTTC. This sequence encodes CASSDPTKETQYF.

This clone has only one observation. V gene TRBV28 combines with J gene TRBJ2-7; 7 bases agree with TRBD1. V lost 7 bases, J lost 2 bases, and 11 bases stayed unmatched. Germline V gene data show CDR1 as MDHEN and CDR2 as SYDVKM. The CDR3 runs to 15 residues. The CDR3 spells CASIQGGRYTYEQYF. The CDR3 nucleotides are TGTGCCAGCATCCAAGGGGGCAGGTACACCTACGAGCAGTACTTC.

This chain links TRBV18 with TRBJ1-1, with 9 bases that match TRBD1. This CDR3 region has 14 residues. Germline trimming cut 4 bases from V and 4 bases from J; bases unmatched to any gene: 4. The germline CDR1 and CDR2 sequences are KGHSH and LQKENI. The chain's CDR3 is CASSRQGDATEAFF. DNA of the CDR3: TGTGCCAGCTCACGACAGGGGGACGCCACTGAAGCTTTCTTT.